Below, 25 T cell receptor beta chains from the same sample are listed, as sequenced in a study of CD8 T cells in ankylosing spondylitis. TCRdb reprocessed the 5' RACE reads with MiXCR, giving one entry per CDR3 protein. This table holds some 220,000 distinct CDR3 sequences, roughly a tenth found once. Input material: blood, either unsorted or a sorted T cell fraction (not recorded which). The source is a male donor with ankylosing spondylitis or in good health (not recorded which).

This clonotype appeared many times. CDR3: CASSYRAANTGELFF. For the CDR3, the DNA is TGTGCCAGCAGCTACAGGGCTGCGAACACCGGGGAGCTGTTTTTT. The chain employs TRBV7-2 and TRBJ2-2, with D possibly TRBD1 on 6 matching bases. V was cut by 4 bases and J by 0 bases, with 9 bases left in between. Germline values: CDR1 SGHTA, CDR2 FQGNSA. This CDR3 has 15 amino acids.

This clonotype was recorded many times. V gene TRBV20-1 combines with J gene TRBJ2-1; tentatively, D is TRBD1 (6 bases). Germline-derived CDR1 and CDR2 are DFQATT and SNEGSKA (reference sequence). V lost 0 bases to trimming and J lost 0 bases, with 12 bases between them. CDR3 length: 16 amino acids. CDR3 DNA: TGCAGTGCTAGAGATCCTGACAGGAGCTCCTACAATGAGCAGTTCTTC. Its translation: CSARDPDRSSYNEQFF.

The rearrangement links TRBV10-3 to TRBJ2-6; perhaps TRBD2 as D (7 bases). The CDR3 loop spans 18 amino acids. The germline V and J ends were trimmed by 7 bases and 0 bases, with 19 bases remaining between them. Germline assignment: CDR1 ENHRY and CDR2 SYGVKD. The CDR3 region is CAITGGLASSSGANVLTF. The CDR3 DNA sequence: TGTGCCATCACCGGGGGGCTAGCGAGTTCCTCTGGGGCCAACGTCCTGACTTTC.

This clonotype occurred many times. J is TRBJ2-1 and V is TRBV5-6, with TRBD1 matching 8 bases. The CDR3 extends over 15 amino acids. V lost 4 bases to trimming and J lost 3 bases; unmatched junction nucleotides: 6. The germline V gene has CDR1 SGHDT and CDR2 YYEEEE. Written as DNA, the CDR3 is TGTGCCAGCAGCCCCCGACAGGGGATCTACAATGAGCAGTTCTTC. This gives the protein CASSPRQGIYNEQFF.

The table lists this clonotype with many counts. The chain couples TRBV7-9 to TRBJ2-7, with a weak D call TRBD1 (6 bases). This CDR3 spans 14 amino acids. Germline CDR1 reads SEHNR; CDR2 reads FQNEAQ (reference sequence). V dropped 7 bases and J dropped 4 bases, with 17 bases sitting between them. The CDR3 sequence is CASTPGQLLYEQYF. CDR3 sequence (DNA): TGTGCCAGCACCCCGGGACAACTTTTATACGAGCAGTACTTC.

The CDR3 DNA reads as TGTGCCAGCAGCGTAGTGATCGGGGGGACTGAAGCTTTCTTT. Protein: CASSVVIGGTEAFF. This rearrangement joins TRBV9 to TRBJ1-1, with a weak D call TRBD1 (5 bases). V was shortened by 0 bases and J by 5 bases, with 11 bases between the two germline ends. Germline loops: CDR1 SGDLS, CDR2 YYNGEE. There are 14 residues in the CDR3.

There are a few counts of this clonotype. The chain has TRBV25-1 and TRBJ1-4, with D uncertain. Germline assignment: CDR1 MGHDK and CDR2 SYGVNS. The CDR3 has 13 amino acids. Trimming removed 5 bases from V and 4 bases from J, with 8 bases in between. DNA of the CDR3: TGTGCCAGCAGTCGCGGAGATAATGAAAAACTGTTTTTT. Its protein product is CASSRGDNEKLFF. Using reference TRBV25-1 and TRBJ1-4 for the parts outside the CDR3, the full variable domain is EADIYQTPRYLVIGTGKKITLECSQTMGHDKMYWYQQDPGMELHLIHYSYGVNSTEKGDLSSESTVSRIRTEHFPLTLESARPSHTSQYLCASSRGDNEKLFFGSGTQLSVL.

Only a few counts were recorded for this clonotype. The chain couples TRBV10-2 to TRBJ1-4, with 7 bases fitting TRBD1. Trimming removed 6 bases from V and 11 bases from J; junction bases left unmatched: 12. This CDR3 is built from 14 residues. Germline assignment: CDR1 WSHSY and CDR2 SAAADI. The CDR3 protein is CASSPGEGAWKLFF. The CDR3 DNA reads as TGCGCCAGCAGCCCTGGGGAGGGGGCGTGGAAACTGTTTTTT.

This clonotype was found many times. V gene TRBV6-2 or TRBV6-3 combines with J gene TRBJ2-3; 12 nucleotides agree with TRBD2. Germline loops: CDR1 MNHEY, CDR2 SVGEGT. The V gene end was trimmed by 2 bases and the J gene end by 2 bases; junction bases not matched to a gene: 2. This CDR3 spans 16 amino acids. The CDR3 protein is CASSYGTSGSTDTQYF. The CDR3, as DNA: TGTGCCAGCAGTTACGGGACTAGCGGGTCCACAGATACGCAGTATTTT.

At least ten counts were recorded for this clonotype. The chain employs TRBV19 and TRBJ2-1, with TRBD2 matching over 9 bases. V trimming: 5 bases; J trimming: 4 bases; junction bases outside the gene matches: 9. The CDR3 is made up of 16 amino acids. Germline V gene sequence: CDR1 LNHDA, CDR2 SQIVND (reference sequence). CDR3 bases: TGTGCCAGTAGTTTTAGCGGGAGTATCACATACAATGAGCAGTTCTTC. Protein sequence: CASSFSGSITYNEQFF.

For this clonotype: This could be a read error, since a much larger clone is one nucleotide away. The chain recombines TRBV12-3 or TRBV12-4 with TRBJ2-5; D remains unclear. The CDR3 contains 12 residues. The DNA for the CDR3 is TGTGTCAGCAGTTTCCTCCAAGAGACCCAGTACTTC. This codes for CVSSFLQETQYF.

In this sample, this clonotype turned up many times. The V call is TRBV6-5, the J call TRBJ1-2; 7 bases match TRBD1. V shed 4 bases, J shed 7 bases, and the junction held 9 bases outside the gene matches. The germline V gene has CDR1 MNHEY and CDR2 SVGAGI. This CDR3 has 14 residues. The CDR3 loop is CASSSPGGPFGYTF. The CDR3, as DNA: TGTGCCAGCAGTTCACCAGGGGGGCCATTTGGCTACACCTTC.

The gene calls are TRBV20-1 and TRBJ1-1, with a weak D call TRBD1 (5 bases). The CDR3 runs 14 residues. Germline CDR1 DFQATT, CDR2 SNEGSKA (reference sequence). The germline V and J ends were trimmed by 7 bases and 1 base, with 16 bases remaining between them. This CDR3 reads CSDRSPGGNTEAFF. DNA of the CDR3: TGCAGTGATAGGTCGCCGGGGGGGAACACTGAAGCTTTCTTT.

Ten or more counts support this clonotype. V gene TRBV7-2 combines with J gene TRBJ2-1; TRBD2 aligns across 11 bases. The length of the CDR3 is 14 residues. V was clipped by 3 bases and J by 7 bases; unmatched bases: 2. The V gene's germline CDR1 is SGHTA and CDR2 FQGNSA. The CDR3 region is CASSFSGGGNEQFF. CDR3 in DNA: TGTGCCAGCAGCTTTAGCGGGGGGGGGAATGAGCAGTTCTTC.

V and J are TRBV5-1 and TRBJ2-2, with D possibly TRBD1 on 6 matching bases. Germline V CDR1 and CDR2: SGHRS, YFSETQ. Trimming stripped 6 bases from V and 6 bases from J, with 6 bases between. CDR3 length: 11 residues. Here the CDR3 reads CASTGAGELFF. CDR3 nucleotide sequence: TGCGCCAGCACAGGGGCCGGGGAGCTGTTTTTT. Variable domain in full (rest from reference TRBV5-1 and TRBJ2-2): KAGVTQTPRYLIKTRGQQVTLSCSPISGHRSVSWYQQTPGQGLQFLFEYFSETQRNKGNFPGRFSGRQFSNSRSEMNVSTLELGDSALYLCASTGAGELFFGEGSRLTVL.

The sample holds many counts of this clonotype. The chain links TRBV5-8 to TRBJ2-2, with no clear D. Between the trimmed V and J ends, which lost 3 bases and 5 bases, there was a span of 17 bases. There are 16 residues in the CDR3. Germline V gene sequence: CDR1 SGHTS, CDR2 YDEGEE. Written as DNA, the CDR3 is TGTGCCAGCAGCTGGAGACCCTACGAGAGTACCGGGGAGCTGTTTTTT. As protein: CASSWRPYESTGELFF.

This clonotype came up many times. V gene TRBV7-8 combines with J gene TRBJ1-3, with D possibly being TRBD1 (5 bases). Germline values: CDR1 SGHVS, CDR2 FQNEAQ. This CDR3 spans 15 amino acids. Trimming left V 5 bases short and J 0 bases short, with 11 bases between. The CDR3 nucleotides read TGTGCCAGCAGCCTGGGACGGCACTCTGGAAACACCATATATTTT. Its translation: CASSLGRHSGNTIYF.

This clonotype has at least ten counts. The rearrangement uses TRBV4-1 and TRBJ2-1; tentatively, D is TRBD2 (5 bases). The CDR3 spans 14 residues. V was trimmed by 0 bases and J by 7 bases, leaving 10 bases between them. Germline CDR1 is MGHRA and CDR2 is YSYEKL. CDR3: CASSQDPGVNEQFF. The CDR3 nucleotides read TGCGCCAGCAGCCAAGATCCCGGGGTTAATGAGCAGTTCTTC.

V is TRBV7-2 and J is TRBJ2-3, with unresolved D. The CDR3 length is 17 residues. Trimming removed 0 bases at V and 1 base at J, with 14 bases between. Germline V gives CDR1 SGHTA, CDR2 FQGNSA. This CDR3 is CASSLANRISGTDTQYF. CDR3 nucleotides: TGTGCCAGCAGCTTAGCGAATAGGATCTCTGGCACAGATACGCAGTATTTT.

The chain employs TRBV4-2 and TRBJ1-2, with D possibly matching TRBD1 (6 bases). V dropped 7 bases and J dropped 2 bases, with 11 bases sitting between them. This CDR3 spans 13 amino acids. Germline V gene data show CDR1 as LGHNA and CDR2 as YNFKEQ. The CDR3, as DNA: TGTGCCAGCAACCTAACAGGGAACTATGGCTACACCTTC. Translation: CASNLTGNYGYTF.

The chain carries TRBV7-9 and TRBJ2-5; D not certain. From germline, CDR1 is SEHNR and CDR2 FQNEAQ (reference sequence). There are 11 residues in the CDR3. V was clipped by 6 bases and J by 5 bases, with 7 bases between them. CDR3 loop: CASRFMETQYF. In nucleotides, the CDR3 is TGTGCCAGCAGGTTTATGGAGACCCAGTACTTC. The entire variable domain, with the rest obtained from reference TRBV7-9 and TRBJ2-5, is as follows: DTGVSQNPRHKITKRGQNVTFRCDPISEHNRLYWYRQTLGQGPEFLTYFQNEAQLEKSRLLSDRFSAERPKGSFSTLEIQRTEQGDSAMYLCASRFMETQYFGPGTRLLVL.

This clonotype appeared many times. The rearrangement links TRBV6-2 or TRBV6-3 to TRBJ2-1, with TRBD2 matching over 13 bases. Unmatched junction bases numbered 9, after V lost 2 bases and J lost 2 bases. This CDR3 region has 19 residues. Looked up from germline, CDR1 is MNHEY and CDR2 is SVGEGT. The CDR3 sequence: CASSYRTWTSGGPYNEQFF. In nucleotides, the CDR3 is TGTGCCAGCAGTTACCGTACATGGACTAGCGGGGGCCCCTACAATGAGCAGTTCTTC.

This clonotype was recorded at least ten times. The chain combines TRBV5-1 with TRBJ2-2, with 11 bases matching TRBD2. Losses at the gene ends were 4 bases for V and 4 bases for J; bases not matched to a gene: 6. This CDR3 spans 16 amino acids. Germline values: CDR1 SGHRS, CDR2 YFSETQ. The CDR3 loop reads CASSHTSGSVTGELFF. Written as DNA, the CDR3 is TGCGCCAGCAGCCACACTAGCGGGAGCGTCACCGGGGAGCTGTTTTTT.

In this sample, this clonotype turned up many times. The rearrangement joins TRBV29-1 to TRBJ1-1; D is perhaps TRBD1 (5 bases). The V and J ends lost 7 bases and 5 bases respectively, with 17 bases between them. Germline V lookup: CDR1 SQVTM, CDR2 ANQGSEA. The CDR3 spans 13 residues. The chain's CDR3 is CSGTQGGQTEAFF. Here the CDR3 DNA reads TGCAGCGGAACGCAGGGAGGGCAAACTGAAGCTTTCTTT.

This clonotype was found a few times. This chain links TRBV2 with TRBJ2-5; D tentatively fits TRBD1 or TRBD2 (5 bases each). Trimming shortened V by 5 bases and J by 5 bases, and 15 bases separated the two germline ends. This CDR3 comprises 14 residues. Germline assignment: CDR1 SNHLY and CDR2 FYNNEI. The CDR3 reads CASSTRDLAETQYF. DNA for the CDR3: TGTGCCAGCAGTACCCGGGACCTCGCGGAGACCCAGTACTTC.